This T cell receptor (beta chain) was identified in a study of identical twins. Notes on the study in general: Models predicted too little out-of-frame TCR alpha sharing in monozygotic twins.

Each CDR3 protein gets one entry after TCRdb re-called the 5' RACE reads with MiXCR. Of around 1.7 million distinct CDR3 sequences in the sample, under 35% were seen once. This CDR3 spans 12 amino acids. CDR1 MDHEN and CDR2 SYDVKM come from the germline V gene. V lost 3 bases to trimming and J lost 6 bases, with 6 bases between them. With regard to this clonotype: No antigen is known for it.

The receptor comes from a newborn girl in good health. The specimen was cord blood. The chain has TRBV28 and TRBJ2-1; no definite D call. The CDR3 is CASSFFANEQFF. The CDR3 nucleotides are TGTGCCAGCAGTTTCTTTGCCAATGAGCAGTTCTTC.